The 12 T cell receptor beta chains reported below all come from one sample, sequenced in a study of blood T cell repertoires in COVID-19. The protocol was immunoSEQ multiplex PCR, while the TCRdb copy is restricted to in-frame clones and leaves out a portion. Of approximately 190,000 clones in the sample, roughly 84% were seen once. The sequenced sample was PBMCs or T cells enriched from blood (not recorded which). Every receptor here comes from a woman in her twenties or thirties who had been exposed to COVID-19.

The chain uses TRBV28 and TRBJ1-2, with TRBD1 as a possible D gene (6 bases). The CDR3 totals 15 residues. Trimming left V 5 bases short and J 5 bases short, with 18 bases between. Germline loops: CDR1 MDHEN, CDR2 SYDVKM. The CDR3 is CASSPPRTESYGYTF. The CDR3 coding sequence is TGTGCCAGCAGTCCGCCTCGGACAGAGAGTTATGGCTACACCTTC.

This chain links TRBV4-1 with TRBJ1-3; no clear D. CDR3 length: 15 residues. CDR1 is MGHRA, CDR2 YSYEKL, per germline. Trimming cost V 0 bases and J 2 bases, with 8 bases left between them. CDR3 loop: CASSQDPGTGNTIYF. The CDR3 DNA is TGCGCCAGCAGCCAAGACCCGGGGACTGGAAACACCATATATTTT.

CDR3 sequence: CASSPWGVPEAFF. For the CDR3, the DNA is TGTGCCAGCAGCCCTTGGGGAGTTCCTGAAGCTTTCTTT. The V call is TRBV27, the J call TRBJ1-1; the D is unclear. The CDR3 sequence is 13 residues long. Trimming left V 6 bases short and J 6 bases short, with 14 bases between. Germline values: CDR1 MNHEY, CDR2 SMNVEV (reference sequence).

The gene calls are TRBV11-2 and TRBJ2-7; D remains ambiguous. There are 13 residues in the CDR3. Deletions cut 3 bases from V and 3 bases from J, with 9 bases between. CDR1 and CDR2 (germline): SGHAT, FQNNGV. CDR3 coding DNA: TGTGCCAGCAGCTTTAATGGCCACTACGAGCAGTACTTC. It encodes CASSFNGHYEQYF. Combining the CDR3 with reference TRBV11-2 and TRBJ2-7 gives the whole variable domain EAGVAQSPRYKIIEKRQSVAFWCNPISGHATLYWYQQILGQGPKLLIQFQNNGVVDDSQLPKDRFSAERLKGVDSTLKIQPAKLEDSAVYLCASSFNGHYEQYFGPGTRLTVT.

The genes are TRBV5-5 and TRBJ2-1; 11 nucleotides agree with TRBD2. Germline V lookup: CDR1 SGHKS, CDR2 YYEKEE (reference sequence). Unmatched junction bases numbered 5, after V lost 2 bases and J lost 7 bases. CDR3 length: 15 residues. The CDR3: CASSFIAGGQNEQFF. CDR3 DNA: TGTGCCAGCAGCTTTATAGCGGGGGGGCAGAATGAGCAGTTCTTC.

The rearrangement joins TRBV27 to TRBJ1-2, with a weak D call TRBD1 (5 bases). The CDR3 consists of 15 residues. V was clipped by 4 bases and J by 4 bases, with 16 bases between them. From germline, CDR1 is MNHEY and CDR2 SMNVEV (reference sequence). The CDR3 DNA reads as TGTGCCAGCAGTTACCAGGGCAGGGCATTCTATGGCTACACCTTC. Translated, it gives CASSYQGRAFYGYTF.

J is TRBJ1-5 and V is TRBV19, with 11 bases lining up with TRBD1. The CDR3 loop spans 16 amino acids. Unmatched junction bases numbered 8, after V lost 6 bases and J lost 4 bases. Per germline, CDR1 LNHDA and CDR2 SQIVND (reference sequence). The DNA for the CDR3 is TGTGCCAGTAGCCCGCCCGGGACAGGGGGGAATCAGCCCCAGCATTTT. Amino acid sequence: CASSPPGTGGNQPQHF.

This clone was counted a single time. The chain uses TRBV2 and TRBJ1-6; D is possibly TRBD1 (5 bases). CDR3 length: 11 residues. From germline, CDR1 is SNHLY and CDR2 FYNNEI. V dropped 11 bases and J dropped 14 bases, with 16 bases sitting between them. The CDR3 protein is CAVRVRGALHF. CDR3 coding DNA: TGTGCCGTCAGGGTCCGGGGGGCCCTCCACTTT.

The rearrangement uses TRBV4-3 and TRBJ2-5; 13 bases match TRBD2. The CDR3 spans 17 residues. Unmatched junction bases numbered 6, after V lost 2 bases and J lost 3 bases. Germline CDR1 reads LGHNA; CDR2 reads YSLEER. CDR3 nucleotides: TGCGCCAGCAGCCAATTACTAGCGGGGGGGAGGGAAGAGACCCAGTACTTC. Translation: CASSQLLAGGREETQYF.

The chain is built from TRBV10-3 and TRBJ2-1; 7 nucleotides match TRBD2. After removal of 9 bases from V and 8 bases from J, the junction contained 16 bases not matched to a gene. The CDR3 has 15 amino acids. Germline loops: CDR1 ENHRY, CDR2 SYGVKD. The CDR3 is CAIRGGDNGLDEQFF. CDR3 DNA sequence: TGTGCCATTCGCGGGGGAGATAATGGGCTCGATGAGCAGTTCTTC.

V usage is TRBV19 and J usage is TRBJ1-2; perhaps TRBD1 as D (5 bases). The CDR3 loop spans 14 amino acids. Germline CDR1 LNHDA, CDR2 SQIVND (reference sequence). V was trimmed by 3 bases and J by 4 bases, leaving 12 bases between them. In DNA form, the CDR3 reads TGTGCCAGTAGTATTACCCAGGGTAGCTATGGCTACACCTTC. Translation: CASSITQGSYGYTF.

The count of this clone is one. V and J are TRBV7-9 and TRBJ1-1; possibly TRBD1 for D (5 bases). The V and J ends lost 5 bases and 5 bases respectively, with 9 bases between them. Germline loops: CDR1 SEHNR, CDR2 FQNEAQ (reference sequence). This CDR3 is 12 amino acids long. CDR3 protein: CASSRTGTEAFF. DNA of the CDR3: TGTGCCAGCAGCAGAACAGGAACTGAAGCTTTCTTT.